The subject of this entry is one T cell receptor (beta chain). Its antigen is unknown. The record originates from a study of cytomegalovirus exposure and HLA in healthy donors. Study results and limitations: No immune exposure information besides CMV serostatus was available.

Participants comprised healthy donors of bone marrow. The PCR employed 60 Vbeta primers together with 13 Jbeta primers. Here immunoSEQ multiplex PCR was the method, and the copy in TCRdb shows in-frame clones only, minus some. The data contain about 190,000 clones, 81% of them singletons. The sequenced material came from PBMCs. This clonotype originated in a man aged 18 to 29 in good health and CMV-seronegative.

The CDR3 coding sequence is TGTGCCAGCAGCTTAGTGGGACAGGGGCCTGGAAACACCATATATTTT. It yields the protein CASSLVGQGPGNTIYF. This chain uses TRBV11-2 with TRBJ1-3; the match to TRBD1 covers 10 bases. The CDR3 spans 16 residues. With 1 base clipped from V and 2 bases from J, the junction kept 2 bases outside the gene matches. Germline V gene lookup returns CDR1 SGHAT and CDR2 FQNNGV.